This TCR beta chain came from a study of T cells in Graves' hyperthyroidism and ophthalmopathy. Study-level findings and limits: Researchers found most expanded thyroid clonotypes above 0.001 in blood as well.

Amplification yielded TCR beta CDR3 regions, with RNA transcripts as the source. HTBI primers were the set used in a first-round RT-PCR of the TCR CDR3. TCRdb reprocessed the multiplex PCR reads via MiXCR and lists one record per CDR3 protein. The sample includes 500,000 to 800,000 distinct CDR3 sequences, nearly 45% of them seen just once. The CDR3 runs to 14 residues. Germline CDR1 is ENHRY and CDR2 is SYGVKD. V was cut by 10 bases and J by 8 bases, with 23 bases left in between. In this sample, this clonotype turned up a few times. Its cognate antigen is unknown. The V gene is TRBV10-3, the J gene TRBJ1-2; D not certain. This clonotype was sampled from an adult man with Graves' disease, either hyperthyroidism or ophthalmopathy (not recorded which). Sequencing used peripheral blood or thyroid tissue (not recorded which). The CDR3 region has the DNA TGTGCCAGCGAGGTCGGGCGGAGCTTTGAGGGCTACACCTTC. It encodes CASEVGRSFEGYTF.